Below, 10 T cell receptor beta chains from the same sample are listed, as sequenced in a study of shared clonotypes between healthy human individuals. Profiling relied on immunoSEQ multiplex PCR, and the TCRdb table lists in-frame clones only, not all of them. Of about 750,000 clones in the sample, 80% to 95% are singletons; the top ten hold about 24%. CD45RO negativity and positive selection for CCR7 defined naive CD8 cells, a population that excluded terminally differentiated effector memory CD45RA+ cells. The source material was naive CD8+ T cells sorted from blood. The receptor source for this set is a man between 25 and 39 years old in good health.

For this clone: The junction shows a germline mismatch at one end, possibly a read error. The chain couples TRBV5-6 to TRBJ2-7; TRBD1 might be the D (5 bases). The CDR3 is 12 amino acids. Germline V gives CDR1 SGHDT, CDR2 YYEEEE. CDR3 sequence (DNA): TGTGCCAGCAGCTTGGTAGGGGCCGAGCAGTGCTTC. This codes for CASSLVGAEQCF.

This clone has a count of ten or more. The same CDR3 is also encoded by other DNA sequences in this sample. This chain joins TRBV27 and TRBJ1-2, with no clear D. V was shortened by 1 base and J by 4 bases, with 7 bases between the two germline ends. In germline, CDR1 is MNHEY, CDR2 SMNVEV (reference sequence). The CDR3 contains 13 residues. CDR3 amino acids: CASSLFSGYGYTF. The CDR3 DNA reads TGTGCCAGCAGTTTATTTTCAGGCTATGGCTACACCTTC.

The chain recombines TRBV11-2 with TRBJ2-1; D is unresolved. Germline CDR1 is SGHAT and CDR2 is FQNNGV. Trimming left V 0 bases short and J 3 bases short, with 6 bases between. This CDR3 spans 14 amino acids. The CDR3 region is CASSLEQLYNEQFF. CDR3 nucleotides: TGTGCCAGCAGCTTAGAGCAACTCTACAATGAGCAGTTCTTC.

The count of this clone is one. The rearrangement links TRBV6-1 to TRBJ2-7; D gene unclear. This CDR3 contains 13 residues. Trimming stripped 1 base from V and 7 bases from J, with 11 bases between. CDR1 and CDR2 from the germline V gene are MNHNS and SASEGT. CDR3 nucleotides: TGTGCCAGCAGTGAAGGTCTGGGGTGGGAGCAGTACTTC. Protein sequence: CASSEGLGWEQYF.

The CDR3 protein is CASSSTDSYEQYF. The CDR3 DNA reads TGTGCCAGCAGCTCAACGGACTCATACGAGCAGTACTTC. The chain links TRBV9 to TRBJ2-7; perhaps TRBD2 as D (5 bases). Germline lookup yields CDR1 SGDLS and CDR2 YYNGEE. Trimming took 4 bases from V and 4 from J, leaving 12 bases between them. The CDR3 runs 13 residues.

This chain uses TRBV9 with TRBJ1-1; D possibly corresponds to TRBD1 (5 bases). V lost 3 bases, J lost 11 bases, and 17 bases lay in between. This CDR3 is built from 13 residues. Germline CDR1 and CDR2: SGDLS and YYNGEE. The CDR3 reads CASSDFGGKRAFF. In nucleotides, the CDR3 is TGTGCCAGCAGCGACTTTGGGGGAAAACGGGCTTTCTTT.

This rearrangement joins TRBV28 to TRBJ2-7; 9 bases map to TRBD1. This CDR3 comprises 14 residues. Germline-derived CDR1 and CDR2 are MDHEN and SYDVKM. V trimming: 4 bases; J trimming: 6 bases; junction bases outside the gene matches: 7. CDR3 amino acids: CASSYRTGALEQYF. The CDR3 DNA sequence: TGTGCCAGCAGTTACCGGACAGGGGCCCTCGAGCAGTACTTC.

This chain connects TRBV27 to TRBJ1-1; D remains ambiguous. There are 13 residues in the CDR3. V lost 0 bases and J 5 bases, leaving 7 bases between the germline ends. Looked up from germline, CDR1 is MNHEY and CDR2 is SMNVEV (reference sequence). The CDR3 region has the DNA TGTGCCAGCAGTTTATCCCGCATGACTGAAGCTTTCTTT. As protein: CASSLSRMTEAFF.

The rearrangement uses TRBV7-9 and TRBJ1-2; TRBD1 is a possible D gene (5 bases). The V end was cut by 5 bases, the J end by 8 bases, with 15 bases between. CDR3 length: 13 amino acids. Germline V lookup: CDR1 SEHNR, CDR2 FQNEAQ (reference sequence). The CDR3 bases are TGTGCCAGCAGCCTCGTTCCGACAGAAGGCTACACCTTC. This gives the protein CASSLVPTEGYTF.

V is TRBV11-2 and J is TRBJ2-5; 8 bases line up with TRBD1. The V segment lost 1 base and the J segment 3 bases; nucleotides outside the gene matches: 7. The CDR3 has 16 residues. Looked up from germline, CDR1 is SGHAT and CDR2 is FQNNGV. The CDR3 bases are TGTGCCAGCAGCTTAGCTGACAGGGGACAAGAAGAGACCCAGTACTTC. Its translation: CASSLADRGQEETQYF.